The 10 T cell receptor beta chains given below trace back to one sample, sequenced in a study of blood T cells in healthy people across ages. Next came a second PCR, run for about 7 to 12 cycles, which used a sample-barcoded 5' primer along with a J-beta primer mix. TCRdb recomputed calls from the 5' RACE reads with MiXCR, one row per CDR3 protein. This sample has approximately 780,000 distinct CDR3 sequences, with 20% to 30% found just once. This sample was shared with a second study, whose subject was T cells of mothers and their children.

Sequenced input: blood. All receptors come from a boy aged 10-17 years in good health.

The J gene is TRBJ1-1, the V gene TRBV7-9; 7 bases line up with TRBD1. This CDR3 contains 14 residues. Germline V lookup: CDR1 SEHNR, CDR2 FQNEAQ (reference sequence). The V gene end was trimmed by 5 bases and the J gene end by 3 bases; junction bases not matched to a gene: 6. This CDR3 is CASSGRDRYTEAFF. CDR3 sequence (DNA): TGTGCCAGCAGCGGCCGGGACAGATACACTGAAGCTTTCTTT.

The V call is TRBV12-3 or TRBV12-4, the J call TRBJ2-3; 10 positions agree with TRBD2. CDR3 size: 19 residues. Trimming took 5 bases from V and 4 from J; bases not matched to a gene: 18. CDR3 sequence reads: CASSQSRGSGGPQADTQYF. Here the CDR3 DNA reads TGTGCCAGCAGTCAATCGAGGGGTAGCGGGGGGCCGCAAGCAGATACGCAGTATTTT.

A few counts support this clonotype. This sequence joins TRBV6-5 and TRBJ2-5; D not resolved. This CDR3 is built from 13 residues. V was pared by 5 bases and J by 7 bases, with 14 bases between. The germline CDR1 and CDR2 sequences are MNHEY and SVGAGI. The CDR3 loop is CASSRSDLGTQYF. In nucleotides, the CDR3 is TGTGCCAGCAGTCGAAGCGATTTGGGGACCCAGTACTTC.

In nucleotides, the CDR3 is TGTGCCAGCAGCCAAGACGTAGGCGGGGGTCCCGAGGAGCTGTTTTTT. Protein sequence: CASSQDVGGGPEELFF. V gene TRBV3-1 combines with J gene TRBJ2-2; 7 positions match TRBD2. Germline CDR1 reads LGHDT; CDR2 reads YNNKEL (reference sequence). This CDR3 has 16 amino acids. The junction had 11 bases not matched to a gene; V was cut back by 0 bases and J by 10 bases.

The count of this clonotype is one. The chain recombines TRBV7-2 with TRBJ2-1; 16 nucleotides line up with TRBD2. J was trimmed by 9 bases and V by 5 bases; bases with no gene match: 7. CDR3 length equals 16 residues. Germline CDR1 is SGHTA and CDR2 is FQGNSA. The CDR3 DNA sequence: TGTGCCAGCAGCCCGGGACTAGCGGGGGGGCTAGGTGAGCAGTTCTTC. Its protein product is CASSPGLAGGLGEQFF. The entire variable domain, with the rest obtained from reference TRBV7-2 and TRBJ2-1, is as follows: GAGVSQSPSNKVTEKGKDVELRCDPISGHTALYWYRQSLGQGLEFLIYFQGNSAPDKSGLPSDRFSAERTGGSVSTLTIQRTQQEDSAVYLCASSPGLAGGLGEQFFGPGTRLTVL.

This clonotype was detected a few times. The chain couples TRBV28 to TRBJ2-5, with 7 bases identical to TRBD2. The CDR3 totals 16 residues. J lost 4 bases, V lost 5 bases, and 13 bases had no gene match. Germline V CDR1 and CDR2: MDHEN, SYDVKM. The CDR3, as DNA: TGTGCCAGCAGTACAGACACTGGGGGGGAGCTAGAGACCCAGTACTTC. This codes for CASSTDTGGELETQYF.

This chain joins TRBV12-3 or TRBV12-4 and TRBJ2-1; D gene unclear. V was clipped by 7 bases and J by 6 bases, with 7 bases between them. This CDR3 is built from 11 residues. Here the CDR3 reads CASTSSNEQFF. As DNA, the CDR3 is TGTGCCAGCACCTCGAGCAATGAGCAGTTCTTC.

The J gene is TRBJ2-7, the V gene TRBV12-3 or TRBV12-4; unclear D gene. CDR3 length: 13 residues. Trimming shortened V by 5 bases and J by 7 bases, and 15 bases separated the two germline ends. The CDR3 sequence is CASSKVLDSEQYF. DNA of the CDR3: TGTGCCAGCAGTAAAGTCCTAGATTCGGAGCAGTACTTC.

The chain has TRBV2 and TRBJ1-2; D perhaps matches TRBD1 (6 bases). This CDR3 has 13 amino acids. Trimming removed 6 bases at V and 8 bases at J, with 16 bases between. CDR1 is SNHLY, CDR2 FYNNEI, per germline. The CDR3: CASSPGGGNGYTF. Here the CDR3 DNA reads TGTGCCAGCAGCCCTGGAGGGGGGAACGGCTACACCTTC.

The chain joins TRBV12-3 or TRBV12-4 to TRBJ1-6; no clear D gene. V was trimmed by 7 bases and J by 9 bases, leaving 19 bases between them. The CDR3 covers 15 residues. The CDR3 sequence is CASTPGGLLASPLHF. CDR3 in DNA: TGTGCCAGCACCCCCGGCGGACTCCTAGCTTCACCCCTCCACTTT.